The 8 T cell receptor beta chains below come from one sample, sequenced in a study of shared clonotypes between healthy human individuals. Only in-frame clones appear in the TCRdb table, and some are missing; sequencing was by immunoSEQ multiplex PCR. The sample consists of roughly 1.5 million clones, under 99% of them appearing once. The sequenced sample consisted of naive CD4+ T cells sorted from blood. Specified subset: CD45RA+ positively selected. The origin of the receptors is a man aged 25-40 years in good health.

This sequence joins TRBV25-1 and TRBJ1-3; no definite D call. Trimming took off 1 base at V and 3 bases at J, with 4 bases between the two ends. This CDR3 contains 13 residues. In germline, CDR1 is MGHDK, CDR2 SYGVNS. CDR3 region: CASSELGGNTIYF. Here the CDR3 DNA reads TGTGCCAGCAGTGAATTGGGTGGAAACACCATATATTTT.

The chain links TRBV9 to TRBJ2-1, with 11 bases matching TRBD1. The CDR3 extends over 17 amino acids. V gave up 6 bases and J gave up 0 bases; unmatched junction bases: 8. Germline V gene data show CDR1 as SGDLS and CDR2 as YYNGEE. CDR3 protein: CASNGQGAGPSYNEQFF. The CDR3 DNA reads TGTGCCAGCAACGGACAGGGGGCGGGACCCTCCTACAATGAGCAGTTCTTC.

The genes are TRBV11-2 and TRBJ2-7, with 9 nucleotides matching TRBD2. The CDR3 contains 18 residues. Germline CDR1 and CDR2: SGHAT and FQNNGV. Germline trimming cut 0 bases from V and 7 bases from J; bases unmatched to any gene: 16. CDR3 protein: CASSLDRSLSGSLGEQYF. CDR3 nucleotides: TGTGCCAGCAGCTTAGATAGGTCCCTTAGCGGGAGCCTTGGGGAGCAGTACTTC.

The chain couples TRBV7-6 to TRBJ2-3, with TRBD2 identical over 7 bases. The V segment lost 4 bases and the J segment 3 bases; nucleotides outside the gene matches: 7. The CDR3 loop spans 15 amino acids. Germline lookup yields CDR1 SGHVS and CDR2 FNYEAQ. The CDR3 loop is CASSSGLVHTDTQYF. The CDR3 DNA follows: TGTGCCAGCAGCTCCGGACTAGTTCATACAGATACGCAGTATTTT.

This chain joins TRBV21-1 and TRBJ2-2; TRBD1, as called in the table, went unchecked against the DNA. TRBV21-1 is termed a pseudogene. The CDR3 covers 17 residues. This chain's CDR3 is CASSTDRRLIGAGELFF. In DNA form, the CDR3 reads TGTGCCAGCAGCACAGACCGCAGGTTGATAGGGGCCGGGGAGCTGTTTTTT.

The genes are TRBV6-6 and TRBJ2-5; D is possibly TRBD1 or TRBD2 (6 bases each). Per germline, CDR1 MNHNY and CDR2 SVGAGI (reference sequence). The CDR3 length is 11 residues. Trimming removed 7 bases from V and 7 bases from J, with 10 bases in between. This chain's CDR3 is CASTEGGTQYF. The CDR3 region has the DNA TGTGCCAGCACGGAGGGGGGGACCCAGTACTTC.

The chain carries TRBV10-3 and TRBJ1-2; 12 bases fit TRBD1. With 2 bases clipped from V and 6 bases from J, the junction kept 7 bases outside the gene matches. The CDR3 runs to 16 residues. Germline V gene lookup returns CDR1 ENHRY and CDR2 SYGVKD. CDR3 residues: CAISEGDRGRADGYTF. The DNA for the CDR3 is TGTGCCATCAGTGAGGGGGACAGGGGGCGCGCGGATGGCTACACCTTC.

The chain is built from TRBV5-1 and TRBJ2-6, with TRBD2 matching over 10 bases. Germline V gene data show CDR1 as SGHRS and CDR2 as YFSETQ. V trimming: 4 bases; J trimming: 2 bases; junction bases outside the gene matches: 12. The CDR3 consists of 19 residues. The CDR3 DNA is TGCGCCAGCAGCCCCCATTCTAGCGGGAGAGGCGCTGGGGCCAACGTCCTGACTTTC. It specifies CASSPHSSGRGAGANVLTF.